Here is one TCR beta chain with its context. Its specificity is unknown. The sample belongs to a study of T cell responses to AZD1222 COVID-19 vaccine. Study-wide findings and caveats: It should be noted that donors were predominantly white British and more often female, and clonal diversity was possibly underestimated.

The CDR3 has 13 residues. The germline V gene has CDR1 SGHNT and CDR2 YYREEE (reference sequence). V was clipped by 3 bases and J by 4 bases; unmatched bases: 4. Only in-frame clones appear in the TCRdb table, and some are missing; sequencing was by immunoSEQ multiplex PCR. The data hold some 150,000 clones, with over 85% observed a single time. The receptor was derived from an adult in good health. Sequences were derived from peripheral blood, sampled on day 0 of AZD1222 vaccination. The V and J genes are TRBV5-4 and TRBJ2-7, with 7 bases matching TRBD2. The CDR3 DNA follows: TGTGCCAGCAGCTACGGCGGGAGTTACGAGCAGTACTTC. Protein sequence: CASSYGGSYEQYF.